The 14 T cell receptor beta chains in this list originate from one sample, sequenced in a study of blood T cell repertoires in COVID-19. Data came from immunoSEQ multiplex PCR; TCRdb stores just in-frame clones and leaves some out. Of about 300,000 clones in the sample, 80% to 90% were seen once. Sequenced: PBMCs or T cells enriched from blood (not recorded which). The origin of the receptors is a man aged 25-40 years who had recovered from COVID-19.

The chain recombines TRBV3-1 (or the pseudogene TRBV3-2) with TRBJ2-2; D might be TRBD2 (6 bases). The CDR3 runs to 17 residues. Trimming pared 1 base from V and 4 bases from J, leaving 16 bases between. Germline CDR1 and CDR2: LGHDT and YNNKEL (reference sequence). The DNA of the CDR3 is TGTGCCAGCAGCCAAGGCCTAACTAGCTTCCGCACCGGGGAGCTGTTTTTT. This gives the protein CASSQGLTSFRTGELFF.

This rearrangement joins TRBV20-1 to TRBJ2-3; tentatively, D is TRBD2 (5 bases). Trimming stripped 3 bases from V and 3 bases from J, with 16 bases between. Germline CDR1 is DFQATT and CDR2 is SNEGSKA (reference sequence). The CDR3 is 15 residues long. The CDR3 coding sequence is TGCAGTGCTAGTGCGTGGCGGGCTATAACAGATACGCAGTATTTT. This codes for CSASAWRAITDTQYF.

The chain combines TRBV7-9 with TRBJ1-6, with TRBD1 matching 7 bases. Germline V gene lookup returns CDR1 SEHNR and CDR2 FQNEAQ (reference sequence). V was pared by 11 bases and J by 0 bases, with 16 bases of the junction left unmatched. This CDR3 is built from 18 residues. The CDR3 DNA sequence: TGTGCCGTACCGAAAACCGGAGGGGGCAGCTCCTATAATTCACCCCTCCACTTT. This encodes CAVPKTGGGSSYNSPLHF.

This sequence joins TRBV24-1 and TRBJ1-5; D might be TRBD1 (6 bases). The CDR3 runs to 15 residues. CDR1 and CDR2 from the germline V gene are KGHDR and SFDVKD. The V and J ends lost 6 bases and 2 bases respectively, with 13 bases between them. The CDR3 spells CATSSTAGGNQPQHF. The DNA for the CDR3 is TGTGCCACCAGTTCTACCGCAGGGGGCAATCAGCCCCAGCATTTT.

The rearrangement links TRBV2 to TRBJ2-5, with 7 bases matching TRBD2. Losses at the gene ends were 2 bases for V and 4 bases for J; bases not matched to a gene: 7. Germline loops: CDR1 SNHLY, CDR2 FYNNEI. The CDR3 runs to 15 residues. The CDR3 protein is CASSERSGGRETQYF. As DNA, the CDR3 is TGTGCCAGCAGTGAAAGGTCGGGGGGAAGAGAGACCCAGTACTTC.

The chain employs TRBV10-3 and TRBJ2-3, with TRBD2 matching 8 bases. The CDR3 is 15 amino acids. J lost 1 base, V lost 3 bases, and 3 bases had no gene match. Per germline, CDR1 ENHRY and CDR2 SYGVKD. The CDR3 nucleotides are TGTGCCATCAGTGATTCGACTAGCGGCACAGATACGCAGTATTTT. Its protein product is CAISDSTSGTDTQYF.

The rearrangement links TRBV19 to TRBJ2-2; D is perhaps TRBD2 (5 bases). Trimming removed 7 bases at V and 2 bases at J, with 14 bases between. CDR1 and CDR2 from the germline V gene are LNHDA and SQIVND (reference sequence). This CDR3 region has 15 residues. The CDR3 reads CASTRQRLNTGELFF. The CDR3 DNA reads as TGTGCCAGTACACGGCAGCGGCTAAACACCGGGGAGCTGTTTTTT.

The chain links TRBV27 to TRBJ2-3; D may be TRBD2 (5 bases). CDR1 is MNHEY and CDR2 is SMNVEV in the germline V gene (reference sequence). The CDR3 is 15 amino acids. Trimming shortened V by 6 bases and J by 3 bases, and 16 bases separated the two germline ends. CDR3 amino acids: CASRLGLERTDTQYF. The CDR3 DNA is TGTGCCAGCAGACTCGGACTCGAACGGACAGATACGCAGTATTTT.

The rearrangement links TRBV9 to TRBJ1-6; TRBD1 might be the D (6 bases). Trimming removed 2 bases from V and 10 bases from J, with 19 bases in between. There are 16 residues in the CDR3. The germline V gene encodes CDR1 SGDLS and CDR2 YYNGEE. The CDR3 DNA is TGTGCCAGCAGCGTCTCCCAGACCACAGGGAACTCACCCCTCCACTTT. Translating it yields CASSVSQTTGNSPLHF.

The chain has TRBV29-1 and TRBJ2-3; TRBD1 agrees at 10 bases. CDR1 and CDR2 from the germline V gene are SQVTM and ANQGSEA. The CDR3 spans 14 residues. The ends lost 8 bases at V and 1 base at J; junction bases unmatched: 6. The CDR3 loop is CSHAGTGGTDTQYF. DNA for the CDR3: TGCAGCCACGCCGGGACAGGGGGCACAGATACGCAGTATTTT.

The chain has TRBV30 and TRBJ1-2; TRBD1 matches at 9 bases. Germline V lookup: CDR1 GTSNPN, CDR2 SVGIG (reference sequence). This CDR3 has 12 amino acids. The V gene end was trimmed by 4 bases and the J gene end by 6 bases; junction bases not matched to a gene: 3. CDR3 sequence (DNA): TGTGCCTGGACGCGGGACAGGGATGGCTACACCTTC. This translates into CAWTRDRDGYTF.

The chain combines TRBV9 with TRBJ2-2; D is possibly TRBD1 (5 bases). Trimming took 2 bases from V and 4 from J, leaving 18 bases between them. Germline assignment: CDR1 SGDLS and CDR2 YYNGEE. The CDR3 loop spans 17 amino acids. CDR3 bases: TGTGCCAGCAGCGTGGGAAGTGGCAGGGTCCCCACCGGGGAGCTGTTTTTT. As protein: CASSVGSGRVPTGELFF.

The chain employs TRBV3-1 (or the pseudogene TRBV3-2) and TRBJ1-3; TRBD1 aligns across 10 bases. The germline V gene encodes CDR1 LGHDT and CDR2 YNNKEL (reference sequence). V was clipped by 5 bases and J by 2 bases; unmatched bases: 6. The CDR3 has 16 residues. CDR3 sequence: CASSNRGTGAGNTIYF. The CDR3 nucleotides are TGTGCCAGCAGCAATCGAGGGACAGGGGCTGGAAACACCATATATTTT.

The V call is TRBV11-1, the J call TRBJ1-2; 9 nucleotides agree with TRBD1. The CDR3 loop spans 13 amino acids. CDR1 SGHAT and CDR2 FQDESV come from the germline V gene (reference sequence). The trim removed 9 bases at V and 8 bases at J, leaving 10 bases unmatched. This CDR3 reads CARGDREGRGYTF. Here the CDR3 DNA reads TGTGCCAGGGGGGACAGGGAGGGAAGGGGCTACACCTTC.